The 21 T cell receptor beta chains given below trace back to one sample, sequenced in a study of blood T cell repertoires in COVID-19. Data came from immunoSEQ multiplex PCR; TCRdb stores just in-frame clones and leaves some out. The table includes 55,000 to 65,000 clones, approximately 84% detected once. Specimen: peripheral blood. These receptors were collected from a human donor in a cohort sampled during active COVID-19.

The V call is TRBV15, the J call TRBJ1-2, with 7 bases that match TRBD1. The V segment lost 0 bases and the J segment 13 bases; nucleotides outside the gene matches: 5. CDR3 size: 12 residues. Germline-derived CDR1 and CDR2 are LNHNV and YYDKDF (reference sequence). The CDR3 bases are TGTGCCACCAGCAGAGAAAGGGGGCTTGGCACCTTC. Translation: CATSRERGLGTF.

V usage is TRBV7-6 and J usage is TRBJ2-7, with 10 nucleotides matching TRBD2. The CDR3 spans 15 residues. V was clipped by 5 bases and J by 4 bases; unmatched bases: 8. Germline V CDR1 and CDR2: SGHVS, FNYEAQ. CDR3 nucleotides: TGTGCCAGCAGCAAGCGGGAGGGAACTAGATACGAGCAGTACTTC. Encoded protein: CASSKREGTRYEQYF.

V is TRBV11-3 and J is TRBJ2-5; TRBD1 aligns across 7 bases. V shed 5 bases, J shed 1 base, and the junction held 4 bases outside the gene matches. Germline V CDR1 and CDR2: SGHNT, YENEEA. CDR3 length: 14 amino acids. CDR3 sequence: CASSHRDSQETQYF. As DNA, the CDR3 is TGTGCCAGCAGCCACCGGGACAGCCAAGAGACCCAGTACTTC.

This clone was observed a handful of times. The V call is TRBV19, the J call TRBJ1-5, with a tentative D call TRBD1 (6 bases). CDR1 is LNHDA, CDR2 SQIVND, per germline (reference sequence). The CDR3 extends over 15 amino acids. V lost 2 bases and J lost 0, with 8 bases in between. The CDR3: CASSITGYSNQPQHF. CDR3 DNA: TGTGCCAGTAGTATAACAGGGTATAGCAATCAGCCCCAGCATTTT.

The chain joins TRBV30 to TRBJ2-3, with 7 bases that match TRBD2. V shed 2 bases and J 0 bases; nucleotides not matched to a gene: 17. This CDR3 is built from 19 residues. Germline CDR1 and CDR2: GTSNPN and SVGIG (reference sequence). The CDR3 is CAWSWGGSGDHFSTDTQYF. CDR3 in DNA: TGTGCCTGGAGTTGGGGGGGGAGCGGGGATCATTTTAGCACAGATACGCAGTATTTT. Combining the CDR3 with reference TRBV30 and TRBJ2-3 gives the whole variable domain SQTIHQWPATLVQPVGSPLSLECTVEGTSNPNLYWYRQAAGRGLQLLFYSVGIGQISSEVPQNLSASRPQDRQFILSSKKLLLSDSGFYLCAWSWGGSGDHFSTDTQYFGPGTRLTVL.

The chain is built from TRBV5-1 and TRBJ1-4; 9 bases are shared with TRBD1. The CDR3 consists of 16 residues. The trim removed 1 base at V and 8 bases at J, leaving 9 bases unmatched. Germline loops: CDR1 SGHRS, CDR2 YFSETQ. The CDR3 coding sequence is TGCGCCAGCAGCTTGCAACCGGGACAGGGTTTCGAAAAACTGTTTTTT. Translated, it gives CASSLQPGQGFEKLFF.

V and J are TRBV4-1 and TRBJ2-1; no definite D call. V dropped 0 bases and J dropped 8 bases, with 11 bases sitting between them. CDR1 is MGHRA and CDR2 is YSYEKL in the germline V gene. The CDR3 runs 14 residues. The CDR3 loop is CASSQDDARDEQFF. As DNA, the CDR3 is TGCGCCAGCAGCCAAGATGATGCGCGAGATGAGCAGTTCTTC.

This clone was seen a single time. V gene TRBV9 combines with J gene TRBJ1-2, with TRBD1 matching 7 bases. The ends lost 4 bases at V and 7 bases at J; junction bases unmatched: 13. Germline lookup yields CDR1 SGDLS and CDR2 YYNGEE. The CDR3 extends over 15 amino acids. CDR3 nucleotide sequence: TGTGCCAGCAGCCCTACGGGACAGAACTATGGTGGCTACACCTTC. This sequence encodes CASSPTGQNYGGYTF.

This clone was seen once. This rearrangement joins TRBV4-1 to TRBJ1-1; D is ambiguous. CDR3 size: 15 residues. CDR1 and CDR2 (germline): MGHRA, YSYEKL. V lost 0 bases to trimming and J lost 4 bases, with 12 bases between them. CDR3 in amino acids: CASSQDYGRGTEAFF. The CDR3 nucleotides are TGCGCCAGCAGCCAAGATTATGGGCGGGGCACTGAAGCTTTCTTT.

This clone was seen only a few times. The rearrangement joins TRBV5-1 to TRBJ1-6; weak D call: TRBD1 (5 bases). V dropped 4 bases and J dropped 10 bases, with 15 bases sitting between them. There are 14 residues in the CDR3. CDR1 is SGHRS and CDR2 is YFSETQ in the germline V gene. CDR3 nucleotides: TGCGCCAGCAGCCCCGCAGGGCCTCGATCACCCCTCCACTTT. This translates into CASSPAGPRSPLHF.

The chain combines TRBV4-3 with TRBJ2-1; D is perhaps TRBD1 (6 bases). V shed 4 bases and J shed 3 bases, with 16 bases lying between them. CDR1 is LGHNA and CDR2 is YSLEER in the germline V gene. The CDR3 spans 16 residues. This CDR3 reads CASSRDIQTGYNEQFF. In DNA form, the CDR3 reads TGCGCCAGCAGCCGGGACATCCAAACGGGCTACAATGAGCAGTTCTTC.

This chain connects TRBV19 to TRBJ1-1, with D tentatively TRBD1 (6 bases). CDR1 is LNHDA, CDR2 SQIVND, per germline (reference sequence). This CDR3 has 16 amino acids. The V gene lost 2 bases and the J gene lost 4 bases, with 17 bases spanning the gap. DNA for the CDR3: TGTGCCAGTAGTATAAGGACAGCTTATCACGGCACTGAAGCTTTCTTT. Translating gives CASSIRTAYHGTEAFF.

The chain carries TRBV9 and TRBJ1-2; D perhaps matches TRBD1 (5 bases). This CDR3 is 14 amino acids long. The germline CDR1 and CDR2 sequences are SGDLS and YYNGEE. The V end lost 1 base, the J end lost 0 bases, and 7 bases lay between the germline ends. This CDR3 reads CASSVMTANYGYTF. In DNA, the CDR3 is TGTGCCAGCAGCGTAATGACAGCTAACTATGGCTACACCTTC.

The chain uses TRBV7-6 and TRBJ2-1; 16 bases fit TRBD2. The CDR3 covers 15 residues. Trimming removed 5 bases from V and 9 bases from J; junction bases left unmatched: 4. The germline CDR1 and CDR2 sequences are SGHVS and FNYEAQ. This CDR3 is CASSKGTSGRVEQFF. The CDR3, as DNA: TGTGCCAGCAGCAAAGGGACTAGCGGGAGGGTTGAGCAGTTCTTC.

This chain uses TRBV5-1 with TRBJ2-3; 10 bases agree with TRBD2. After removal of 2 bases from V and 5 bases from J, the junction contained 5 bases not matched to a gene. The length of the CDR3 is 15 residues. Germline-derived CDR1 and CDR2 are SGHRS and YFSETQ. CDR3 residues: CASSFGTSGEDTQYF. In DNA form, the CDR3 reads TGCGCCAGCAGCTTTGGTACTAGCGGGGAAGATACGCAGTATTTT.

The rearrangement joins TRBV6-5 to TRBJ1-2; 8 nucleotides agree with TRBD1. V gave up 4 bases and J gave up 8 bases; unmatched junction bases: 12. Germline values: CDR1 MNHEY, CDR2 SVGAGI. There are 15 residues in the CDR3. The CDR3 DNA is TGTGCCAGCAGTTGGGCAGGACAGGGAATTGGCGGCTACACCTTC. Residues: CASSWAGQGIGGYTF.

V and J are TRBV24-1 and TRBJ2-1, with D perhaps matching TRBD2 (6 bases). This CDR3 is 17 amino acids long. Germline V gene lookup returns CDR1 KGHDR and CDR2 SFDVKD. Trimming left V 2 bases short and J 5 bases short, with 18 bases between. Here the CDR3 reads CATSDSRLGGDHNEQFF. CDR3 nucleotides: TGTGCCACCAGTGATTCCCGACTTGGCGGGGACCACAATGAGCAGTTCTTC.

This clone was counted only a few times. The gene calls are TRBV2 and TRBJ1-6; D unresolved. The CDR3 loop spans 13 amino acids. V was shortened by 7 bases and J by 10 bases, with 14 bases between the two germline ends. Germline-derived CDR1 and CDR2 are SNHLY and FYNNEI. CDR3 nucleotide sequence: TGTGCCAGCAACCTGGCGGGTGGATCACCCCTCCACTTT. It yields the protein CASNLAGGSPLHF.

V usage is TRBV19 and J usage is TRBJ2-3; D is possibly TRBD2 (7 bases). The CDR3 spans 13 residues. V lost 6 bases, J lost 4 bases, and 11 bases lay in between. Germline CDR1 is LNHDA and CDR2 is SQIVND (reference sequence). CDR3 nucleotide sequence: TGTGCCAGTAGAAGGGGGGGCGCAGATACGCAGTATTTT. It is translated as CASRRGGADTQYF.

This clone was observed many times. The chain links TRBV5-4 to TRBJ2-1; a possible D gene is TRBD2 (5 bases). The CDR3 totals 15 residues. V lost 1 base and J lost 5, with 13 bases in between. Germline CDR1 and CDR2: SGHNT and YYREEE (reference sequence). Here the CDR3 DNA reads TGTGCCAGCAGCTTGAAAACGGGATGGGACAATGAGCAGTTCTTC. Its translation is CASSLKTGWDNEQFF.

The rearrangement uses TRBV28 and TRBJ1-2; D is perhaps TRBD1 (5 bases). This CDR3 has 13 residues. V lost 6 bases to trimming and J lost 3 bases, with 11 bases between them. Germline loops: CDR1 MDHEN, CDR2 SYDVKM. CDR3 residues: CASRQAADYGYTF. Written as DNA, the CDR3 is TGTGCCAGCAGACAGGCCGCCGACTATGGCTACACCTTC.